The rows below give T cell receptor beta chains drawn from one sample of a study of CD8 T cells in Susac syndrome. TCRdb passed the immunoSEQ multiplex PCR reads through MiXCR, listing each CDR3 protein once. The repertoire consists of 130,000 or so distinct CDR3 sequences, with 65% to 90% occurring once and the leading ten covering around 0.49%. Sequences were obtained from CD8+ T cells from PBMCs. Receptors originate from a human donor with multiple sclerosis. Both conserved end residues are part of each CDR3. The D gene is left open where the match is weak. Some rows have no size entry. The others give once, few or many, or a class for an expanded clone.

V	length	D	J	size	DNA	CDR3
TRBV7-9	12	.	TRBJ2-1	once	TGTGCCAGCAGCTTAGTACGTCCTGAGCAGTTCTTC	CASSLVRPEQFF
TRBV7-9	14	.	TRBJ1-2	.	TGTGCCAGCAGCTTTCCCTTTGAGGGCTATGGCTACACCTTC	CASSFPFEGYGYTF
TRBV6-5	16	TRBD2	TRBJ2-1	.	TGTGCCAGCAGTTACCTACTAGCGGGAGAGTTCGATGAGCAGTTCTTC	CASSYLLAGEFDEQFF
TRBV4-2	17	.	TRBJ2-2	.	TGTGCCAGCAGCCAAGAACTTGGGGGCTCGAACACCGGGGAGCTGTTTTTT	CASSQELGGSNTGELFF
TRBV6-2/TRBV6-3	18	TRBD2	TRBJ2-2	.	TGTGCCAGCAGTTACAGTTTCGGACTAGAGCCGAACACCGGGGAGCTGTTTTTT	CASSYSFGLEPNTGELFF
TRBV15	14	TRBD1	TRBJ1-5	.	TGTGCCACCAGTAGGGACAGACTTAATCAGCCCCAGCATTTT	CATSRDRLNQPQHF
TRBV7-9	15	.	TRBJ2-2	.	TGTGCCAGCAGCTTATCGGACGGTCACACCGGGGAGCTGTTTTTT	CASSLSDGHTGELFF
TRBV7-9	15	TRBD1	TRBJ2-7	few	TGTGCCAGCAGCAAACAGACAGGGTATGACTACGAGCAGTACTTC	CASSKQTGYDYEQYF
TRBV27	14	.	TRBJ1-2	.	TGTGCCAGCAGGGACCCGGGGCTGGGTCATGGCTACACCTTC	CASRDPGLGHGYTF
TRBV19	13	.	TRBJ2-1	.	TGTGCCAGTAGTATAGTAGGGGGATTTGAGCAGTTCTTC	CASSIVGGFEQFF
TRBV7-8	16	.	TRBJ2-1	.	TGTGCCAGCAGCTTAGCGATGGTGCGGCCTTACAATGAGCAGTTCTTC	CASSLAMVRPYNEQFF
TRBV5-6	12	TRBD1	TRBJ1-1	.	TGTGCCAGCACCGGACAGGGTTGGGGAGCTTTCTTT	CASTGQGWGAFF
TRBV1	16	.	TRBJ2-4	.	TGCACCAGTTCGGGGACGGGGGGGCCAGCCAAAAACATTCAGTACTTC	CTSSGTGGPAKNIQYF
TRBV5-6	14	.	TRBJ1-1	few	TGTGCCAGCAGCTCAGCACAGGGATACACTGAAGCTTTCTTT	CASSSAQGYTEAFF
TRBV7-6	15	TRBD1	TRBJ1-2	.	TGTGCCAGCAGCGCCCGACAGGGGCTTGACTATGGCTACACCTTC	CASSARQGLDYGYTF
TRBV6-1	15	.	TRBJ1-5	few	TGTGCCAGCAGGGGGGCAGGGTATAGCAATCAGCCCCAGCATTTT	CASRGAGYSNQPQHF
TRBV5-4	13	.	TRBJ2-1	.	TGTGCCAGCAGCTGGGGAGGGGGCAATGAGCAGTTCTTC	CASSWGGGNEQFF
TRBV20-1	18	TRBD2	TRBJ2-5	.	TGCAGTGCTAGAGCCATACTAGCGGGAAGTGAGATGGAGGAGACCCAGTACTTC	CSARAILAGSEMEETQYF
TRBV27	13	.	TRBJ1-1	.	TGTGCCAGCAGTGTGCAGAGTGGCACTGAAGCTTTCTTT	CASSVQSGTEAFF
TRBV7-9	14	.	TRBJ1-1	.	TGTGCCAGCAGCCCCCGGTGGAAGAACACTGAAGCTTTCTTT	CASSPRWKNTEAFF
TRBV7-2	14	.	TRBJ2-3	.	TGTGCCAGCAGCTGGGACACCGGACTCGATACGCAGTATTTT	CASSWDTGLDTQYF
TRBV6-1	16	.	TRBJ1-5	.	TGTGCCAGCGAGGGCGGCAGGTCCTATAGCAATCAGCCCCAGCATTTT	CASEGGRSYSNQPQHF